These 20 T cell receptor beta chains share one sample of origin, sequenced in a study of T-cell reconstitution after alpha-beta-depleted transplantation in children. Unique molecular identifiers tagged the TCRbeta library. TCRdb called the PCR reads again in MiXCR, with one record for every CDR3 protein. The data hold almost 250,000 distinct CDR3 sequences, with about 25% observed a single time. The sample in question was PBMCs, obtained before TCRalphabeta/CD19-depleted stem cell transplant. The receptor source for this set is a girl between 2 and 10 years old with Fanconi anemia, due to receive a stem cell transplant.

This clonotype was detected a few times. The V gene is TRBV7-3, the J gene TRBJ2-3, with 12 nucleotides matching TRBD2. Unmatched junction bases numbered 7, after V lost 3 bases and J lost 6 bases. The germline gives CDR1 SGHTA, CDR2 FQGTGA. CDR3 length: 16 amino acids. The CDR3 DNA follows: TGTGCCAGCAGCTTGCCTAGCGGGGGGGCCCTGGATACGCAGTATTTT. Residues: CASSLPSGGALDTQYF.

The chain couples TRBV13 to TRBJ2-5; the D is unclear. Germline V gives CDR1 PRHDT, CDR2 FYEKMQ (reference sequence). The CDR3 length is 15 residues. The ends were cut back, 0 bases at V and 3 bases at J, with 11 bases in the middle. The CDR3 reads CASSLGRILKETQYF. For the CDR3, the DNA is TGTGCCAGCAGCTTAGGGAGGATCCTTAAAGAGACCCAGTACTTC.

This sequence joins TRBV7-2 and TRBJ2-4; unclear D gene. Germline values: CDR1 SGHTA, CDR2 FQGNSA. V was cut by 1 base and J by 8 bases, with 9 bases left in between. The CDR3 contains 13 residues. Here the CDR3 DNA reads TGTGCCAGCAGCTTAGAACCGGGTCACATTCAGTACTTC. This codes for CASSLEPGHIQYF.

In its sample, this clonotype was seen a few times. The chain uses TRBV29-1 and TRBJ1-1; D is unclear. The CDR3 loop spans 10 amino acids. V was pared by 4 bases and J by 8 bases, with 8 bases between. Germline V gene lookup returns CDR1 SQVTM and CDR2 ANQGSEA. This CDR3 is CSVVTSEAFF. CDR3 nucleotide sequence: TGCAGCGTTGTCACTTCCGAAGCTTTCTTT.

This chain joins TRBV20-1 and TRBJ2-3; D is uncertain. The CDR3 runs to 14 residues. Germline V gene data show CDR1 as DFQATT and CDR2 as SNEGSKA (reference sequence). The V end lost 3 bases, the J end lost 4 bases, and 14 bases lay between the germline ends. CDR3 residues: CSASSTLRADTQYF. The CDR3, as DNA: TGCAGTGCTAGCTCTACCCTAAGGGCAGATACGCAGTATTTT.

For this clonotype: This clone may be a read error of a much larger clone one base away. The chain combines TRBV20-1 with TRBJ2-7; D is unclear. The CDR3 is 11 residues long. Germline CDR1 is DFQATT and CDR2 is SNEGSKA (reference sequence). The CDR3 region is CSAGEVLVQYF. The CDR3 DNA reads TGCAGTGCTGGAGAAGTACTCGTGCAGTACTTC.

The CDR3 DNA reads as TGTGCCAGCAGCGTCGGGACAGGGGCCACAGATACGCAGTATTTT. This sequence encodes CASSVGTGATDTQYF. The J gene is TRBJ2-3, the V gene TRBV9, with 10 nucleotides matching TRBD1. V shed 2 bases, J shed 2 bases, and the junction held 2 bases outside the gene matches. CDR3 size: 15 residues. Germline CDR1 and CDR2: SGDLS and YYNGEE.

V usage is TRBV18 and J usage is TRBJ1-5; D unclear. Between the trimmed V and J ends, which lost 3 bases and 9 bases, there was a span of 12 bases. Germline loops: CDR1 KGHSH, CDR2 LQKENI. This CDR3 is 13 amino acids long. CDR3 sequence reads: CASSPGRMGPQHF. CDR3 in DNA: TGTGCCAGCTCACCTGGGAGGATGGGGCCCCAGCATTTT.

This clonotype was picked up a small number of times. The chain couples TRBV20-1 to TRBJ2-7; D is ambiguous. CDR3 length equals 13 residues. Trimming removed 0 bases at V and 5 bases at J, with 11 bases between. Germline values: CDR1 DFQATT, CDR2 SNEGSKA (reference sequence). The CDR3 protein is CSARDPLINEQYF. The DNA for the CDR3 is TGCAGTGCTAGAGACCCCCTAATTAACGAGCAGTACTTC.

The genes are TRBV20-1 and TRBJ2-5; D may be TRBD1 (6 bases). This CDR3 spans 16 amino acids. Germline V lookup: CDR1 DFQATT, CDR2 SNEGSKA (reference sequence). V lost 0 bases, J lost 3 bases, and 17 bases lay in between. The CDR3 DNA sequence: TGCAGTGCTAGAGATTTCAGGGGCGGATGGAAAGAGACCCAGTACTTC. Protein: CSARDFRGGWKETQYF.

In this sample, this clonotype turned up many times. This CDR3 reads CASSEVPYTYNEQFF. The DNA for the CDR3 is TGTGCCAGCAGTGAAGTTCCTTACACCTACAATGAGCAGTTCTTC. V and J are TRBV2 and TRBJ2-1; D is unresolved. This CDR3 contains 15 residues. The germline gives CDR1 SNHLY, CDR2 FYNNEI. V was shortened by 1 base and J by 2 bases, with 9 bases between the two germline ends.

V usage is TRBV6-1 and J usage is TRBJ1-5; TRBD1 matches at 9 bases. Germline V CDR1 and CDR2: MNHNS, SASEGT. This CDR3 contains 15 residues. The trim removed 6 bases at V and 7 bases at J, leaving 10 bases unmatched. The DNA of the CDR3 is TGTGCCAGCAGCCCGGTCACAGGGGGCGTACAGCCCCAGCATTTT. Protein sequence: CASSPVTGGVQPQHF.

The chain joins TRBV29-1 to TRBJ2-5; 9 bases are shared with TRBD2. CDR3 length: 13 residues. The germline V gene has CDR1 SQVTM and CDR2 ANQGSEA. Trimming took 5 bases from V and 4 from J; bases not matched to a gene: 5. The CDR3 region is CSVPKTSGETQYF. CDR3 bases: TGCAGCGTTCCTAAGACTAGCGGAGAGACCCAGTACTTC.

This clonotype was detected many times. The V gene is TRBV21-1, the J gene TRBJ1-5; the table's D call of TRBD1 was not tested on the DNA. TRBV21-1 is a pseudogene segment. The CDR3 totals 12 residues. The CDR3 DNA follows: TGTGCCAGCATAGGGGCAAGGCAGCCCCAGCATTTT. This sequence encodes CASIGARQPQHF.

This clonotype was observed a handful of times. The rearrangement links TRBV7-2 to TRBJ2-7; 9 bases agree with TRBD2. The CDR3 runs 15 residues. V dropped 1 base and J dropped 4; count of bases not matched to a gene: 5. Germline V gene sequence: CDR1 SGHTA, CDR2 FQGNSA. Here the CDR3 reads CASSLVRLAGYEQYF. The CDR3 nucleotides read TGTGCCAGCAGCTTAGTACGGCTAGCGGGGTACGAGCAGTACTTC.

In its sample, this clonotype was seen many times. V is TRBV29-1 and J is TRBJ2-7; either TRBD1 or TRBD2 may fit D (6 bases each). The V gene lost 1 base and the J gene lost 1 base, with 8 bases spanning the gap. The CDR3 sequence is 13 residues long. CDR1 is SQVTM and CDR2 is ANQGSEA in the germline V gene. Here the CDR3 DNA reads TGCAGCGTTGAAGTAGGGGGGTCCTACGAGCAGTACTTC. This gives the protein CSVEVGGSYEQYF.

This clonotype has ten or more counts. The chain combines TRBV5-5 with TRBJ2-1; D not resolved. Germline V lookup: CDR1 SGHKS, CDR2 YYEKEE (reference sequence). V was cut by 4 bases and J by 3 bases, with 17 bases left in between. The CDR3 consists of 16 residues. DNA for the CDR3: TGTGCCAGCAGCCTCTGGAGTGCGGCCCTCTACAATGAGCAGTTCTTC. Translation gives CASSLWSAALYNEQFF.

In its sample, this clonotype was seen many times. The genes are TRBV20-1 and TRBJ2-1; possibly TRBD1 for D (5 bases). The CDR3 runs to 16 residues. Germline CDR1 reads DFQATT; CDR2 reads SNEGSKA (reference sequence). Between the trimmed V and J ends, which lost 6 bases and 0 bases, there was a span of 18 bases. The CDR3 spells CSAHGSGASSYNEQFF. For the CDR3, the DNA is TGCAGTGCCCACGGAAGTGGGGCCAGCTCCTACAATGAGCAGTTCTTC.

This clonotype was seen many times. The rearrangement links TRBV6-6 to TRBJ1-6; 8 bases line up with TRBD1. Germline lookup yields CDR1 MNHNY and CDR2 SVGAGI (reference sequence). The CDR3 consists of 12 residues. Trimming at V came to 6 bases and at J to 14 bases, leaving 6 bases not matched to a gene. The DNA of the CDR3 is TGTGCCAGCAGACACAGGGGGATGGCCCTCCACTTT. Its protein product is CASRHRGMALHF.

This clonotype has a handful of counts. The chain employs TRBV7-2 and TRBJ2-2; D remains unclear. The germline V and J ends were trimmed by 8 bases and 13 bases, with 14 bases remaining between them. The germline CDR1 and CDR2 sequences are SGHTA and FQGNSA. This CDR3 comprises 11 residues. This chain's CDR3 is CASSPLVRLFF. In DNA, the CDR3 is TGTGCCAGCTCGCCGTTAGTGAGGCTGTTTTTT.